This T cell receptor (beta chain) was recorded in a study of beta chain features in type 1 diabetes. General study points: Naive, central memory and Treg TCRB repertoires seemed to resemble each other more closely in patients than they did in healthy donors. The cDNA sequencing approach could over-represent high-TCR-expressing cells. Type 1 diabetes patients showed a moderate but significant shortening of TCRB CDR3s in all four CD4+ subsets.

What was sequenced were expressed TCRB transcripts, since all of the isolated RNA had been reverse transcribed. Some clones are missing from TCRdb's copy, which holds only in-frame ones; the method was immunoSEQ multiplex PCR. The sample consists of roughly 700,000 clones, around an eighth of them appearing once. This clone was counted a few times. As yet, its antigen is unknown. Researchers reported sorting CD4+ naive, central memory, regulatory and stem cell-like memory cells via CD45RO/CCR7/CD25/CD127/CD95/CD27. Each of the sorted populations had a purity greater than 95%. CDR1 WNHNN and CDR2 SYGVQD come from the germline V gene (reference sequence). J lost 6 bases, V lost 3 bases, and 12 bases had no gene match. The length of the CDR3 is 16 residues.

The chain links TRBV10-1 to TRBJ2-3; TRBD2 agrees at 7 bases. The sample was naive CD4+ T cells from blood. The TCR sequence derives from a man aged 18 to 29 with type 1 diabetes. CDR3 in DNA: TGCGCCAGCAGTGAAACTGGAGCTCCCGGGGGGGATACGCAGTATTTT. Encoded protein: CASSETGAPGGDTQYF.